The source of this TCR beta chain is a study of blood T cell repertoires in COVID-19. As for the study in general: Sites in the United States, Italy and Spain provided acute and convalescent COVID-19 samples. The cDNA or gDNA used as material had been derived from T cells, B-cell-depleted T cells, or PBMCs.

With 2 bases clipped from V and 2 bases from J, the junction kept 11 bases outside the gene matches. The CDR3 has 17 residues. Germline V lookup: CDR1 MRHNA, CDR2 SNTAGT. Study processing details: From reference gene primer amplification, estimates of nucleated cell counts were derived. The protocol was immunoSEQ multiplex PCR, while the TCRdb copy is restricted to in-frame clones and leaves out a portion. V and J calls and clone size follow that table, whereas D and trimming were derived from the DNA. In the table there are about 200,000 clones, 70% to 90% of which are singletons. Seattle patients were enrolled during active infection and followed longitudinally.

The chain couples TRBV6-4 to TRBJ2-7, with 8 bases identical to TRBD1. The sequence derives from a man aged 50 to 59 with COVID-19, enrolled during active disease. Input material: peripheral blood. The CDR3, as DNA: TGTGCCAGCAGTGACAAAAGAGGTCGGACAGGGACCTACGAGCAGTACTTC. Protein: CASSDKRGRTGTYEQYF.